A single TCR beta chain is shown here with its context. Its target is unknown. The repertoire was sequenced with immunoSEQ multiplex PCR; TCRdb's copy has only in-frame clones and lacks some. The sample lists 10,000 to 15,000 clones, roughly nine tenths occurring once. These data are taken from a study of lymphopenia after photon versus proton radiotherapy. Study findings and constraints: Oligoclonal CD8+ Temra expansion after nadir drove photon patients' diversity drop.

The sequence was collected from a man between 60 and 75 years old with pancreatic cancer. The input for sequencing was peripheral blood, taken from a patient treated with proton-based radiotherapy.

The CDR3 sequence is CASSLTASSYEQYF. DNA of the CDR3: TGTGCCAGCAGCTTAACTGCGAGCTCCTACGAGCAGTACTTC. This rearrangement joins TRBV11-3 to TRBJ2-7; D unresolved. This CDR3 contains 14 residues. Per germline, CDR1 SGHNT and CDR2 YENEEA. V lost 2 bases, J lost 0 bases, and 8 bases lay in between.